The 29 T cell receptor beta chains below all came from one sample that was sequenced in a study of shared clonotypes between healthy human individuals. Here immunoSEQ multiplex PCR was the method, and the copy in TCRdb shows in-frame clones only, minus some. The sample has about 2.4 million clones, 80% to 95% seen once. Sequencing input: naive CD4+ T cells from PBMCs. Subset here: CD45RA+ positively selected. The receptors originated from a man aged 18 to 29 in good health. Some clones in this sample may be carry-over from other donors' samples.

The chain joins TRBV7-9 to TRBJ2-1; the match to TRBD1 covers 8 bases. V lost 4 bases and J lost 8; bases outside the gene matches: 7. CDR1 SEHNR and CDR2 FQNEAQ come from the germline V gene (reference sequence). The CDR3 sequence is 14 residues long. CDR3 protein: CASSWTGYKDEQFF. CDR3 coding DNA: TGTGCCAGCAGCTGGACAGGGTACAAGGATGAGCAGTTCTTC. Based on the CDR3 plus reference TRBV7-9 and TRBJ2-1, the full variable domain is DTGVSQNPRHKITKRGQNVTFRCDPISEHNRLYWYRQTLGQGPEFLTYFQNEAQLEKSRLLSDRFSAERPKGSFSTLEIQRTEQGDSAMYLCASSWTGYKDEQFFGPGTRLTVL.

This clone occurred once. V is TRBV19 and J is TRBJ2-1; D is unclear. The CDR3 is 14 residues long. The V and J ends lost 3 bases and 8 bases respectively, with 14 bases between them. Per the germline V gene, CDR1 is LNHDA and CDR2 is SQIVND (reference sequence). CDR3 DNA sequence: TGTGCCAGTAGTATTGGGGTGCGGACCGATGAGCAGTTCTTC. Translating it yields CASSIGVRTDEQFF.

The CDR3 sequence is CASSFSGNSQYF. The DNA for the CDR3 is TGTGCCAGCAGCTTCTCTGGGAACTCTCAGTACTTC. This rearrangement joins TRBV7-6 to TRBJ2-5, with D uncertain. The CDR3 length is 12 residues. The V gene's germline CDR1 is SGHVS and CDR2 FNYEAQ. With 3 bases removed from V and 11 bases from J, the gap between germline ends came to 13 bases. Supplemented by reference TRBV7-6 and TRBJ2-5, the full variable domain reads GAGVSQSPRYKVTKRGQDVALRCDPISGHVSLYWYRQALGQGPEFLTYFNYEAQQDKSGLPNDRFSAERPEGSISTLTIQRTEQRDSAMYRCASSFSGNSQYFGPGTRLLVL.

The CDR3 spells CASRKAENTGELFF. In nucleotides, the CDR3 is TGTGCCAGCAGAAAAGCAGAGAACACCGGGGAGCTGTTTTTT. V is TRBV6-6 and J is TRBJ2-2, with D unclear. CDR1 is MNHNY, CDR2 SVGAGI, per germline (reference sequence). CDR3 size: 14 residues. Trimming left V 6 bases short and J 1 base short, with 9 bases between.

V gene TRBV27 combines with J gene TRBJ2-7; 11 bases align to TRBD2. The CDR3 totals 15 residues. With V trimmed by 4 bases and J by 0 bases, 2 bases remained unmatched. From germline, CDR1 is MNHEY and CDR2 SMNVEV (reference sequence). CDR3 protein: CASSWTSGYSYEQYF. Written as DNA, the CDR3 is TGTGCCAGCAGTTGGACTAGCGGGTACTCCTACGAGCAGTACTTC.

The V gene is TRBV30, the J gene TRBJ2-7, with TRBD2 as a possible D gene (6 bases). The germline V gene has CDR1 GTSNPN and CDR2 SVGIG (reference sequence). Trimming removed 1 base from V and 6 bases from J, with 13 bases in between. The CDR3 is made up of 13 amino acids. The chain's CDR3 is CAWSGQGLGEQYF. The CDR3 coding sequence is TGTGCCTGGAGTGGTCAGGGACTCGGCGAGCAGTACTTC. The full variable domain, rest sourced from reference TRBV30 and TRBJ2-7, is SQTIHQWPATLVQPVGSPLSLECTVEGTSNPNLYWYRQAAGRGLQLLFYSVGIGQISSEVPQNLSASRPQDRQFILSSKKLLLSDSGFYLCAWSGQGLGEQYFGPGTRLTVT.

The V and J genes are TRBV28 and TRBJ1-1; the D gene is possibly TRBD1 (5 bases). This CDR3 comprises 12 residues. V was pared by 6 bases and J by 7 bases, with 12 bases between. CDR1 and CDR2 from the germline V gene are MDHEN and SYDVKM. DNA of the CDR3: TGTGCCAGCAGGTTGACAGACCTTGAAGCTTTCTTT. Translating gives CASRLTDLEAFF. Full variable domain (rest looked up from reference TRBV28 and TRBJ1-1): DVKVTQSSRYLVKRTGEKVFLECVQDMDHENMFWYRQDPGLGLRLIYFSYDVKMKEKGDIPEGYSVSREKKERFSLILESASTNQTSMYLCASRLTDLEAFFGQGTRLTVV.

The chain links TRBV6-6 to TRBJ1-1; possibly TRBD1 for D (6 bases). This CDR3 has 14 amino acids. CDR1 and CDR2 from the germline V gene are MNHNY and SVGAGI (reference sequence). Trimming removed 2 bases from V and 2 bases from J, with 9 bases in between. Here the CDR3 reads CASSYRTDNTEAFF. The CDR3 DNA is TGTGCCAGCAGTTACCGGACAGATAACACTGAAGCTTTCTTT.

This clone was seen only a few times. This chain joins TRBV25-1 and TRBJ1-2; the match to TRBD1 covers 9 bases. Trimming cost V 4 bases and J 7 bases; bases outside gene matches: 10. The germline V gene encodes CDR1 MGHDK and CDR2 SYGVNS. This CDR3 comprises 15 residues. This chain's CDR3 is CASSAPGQGVAGYTF. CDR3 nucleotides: TGTGCCAGCAGTGCCCCGGGACAGGGTGTAGCTGGCTACACCTTC.

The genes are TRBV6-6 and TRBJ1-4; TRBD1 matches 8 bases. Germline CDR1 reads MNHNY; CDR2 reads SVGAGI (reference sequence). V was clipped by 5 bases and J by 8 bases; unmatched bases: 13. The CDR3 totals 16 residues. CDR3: CASSRGTTGVNEKLFF. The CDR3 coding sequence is TGTGCCAGCAGTCGCGGTACGACAGGGGTAAACGAAAAACTGTTTTTT.

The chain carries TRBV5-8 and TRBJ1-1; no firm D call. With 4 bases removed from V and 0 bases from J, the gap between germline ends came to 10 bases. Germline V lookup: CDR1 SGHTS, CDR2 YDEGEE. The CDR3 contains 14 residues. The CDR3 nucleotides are TGTGCCAGCAGCCTATCTAGAATGAACACTGAAGCTTTCTTT. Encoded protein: CASSLSRMNTEAFF.

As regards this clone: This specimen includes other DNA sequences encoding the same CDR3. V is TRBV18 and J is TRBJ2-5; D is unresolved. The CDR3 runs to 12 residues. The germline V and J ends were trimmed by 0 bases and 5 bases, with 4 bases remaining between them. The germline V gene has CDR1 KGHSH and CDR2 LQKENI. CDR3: CASSPPGETQYF. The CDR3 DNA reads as TGTGCCAGCTCACCACCGGGTGAGACCCAGTACTTC.

The CDR3 is CAAEKGQTNTEAFF. The CDR3 DNA follows: TGTGCCGCGGAAAAGGGACAAACGAACACTGAAGCTTTCTTT. The chain uses TRBV2 and TRBJ1-1; perhaps TRBD1 as D (6 bases). The V end lost 11 bases, the J end lost 1 base, and 17 bases lay between the germline ends. Per germline, CDR1 SNHLY and CDR2 FYNNEI. The CDR3 runs to 14 residues.

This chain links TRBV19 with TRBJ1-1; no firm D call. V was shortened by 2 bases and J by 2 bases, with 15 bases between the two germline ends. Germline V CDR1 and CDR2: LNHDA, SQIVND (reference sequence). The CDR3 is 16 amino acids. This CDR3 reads CASSIISRRYNTEAFF. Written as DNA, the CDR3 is TGTGCCAGTAGTATAATATCAAGGCGGTATAACACTGAAGCTTTCTTT. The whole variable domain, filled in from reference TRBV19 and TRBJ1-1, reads DGGITQSPKYLFRKEGQNVTLSCEQNLNHDAMYWYRQDPGQGLRLIYYSQIVNDFQKGDIAEGYSVSREKKESFPLTVTSAQKNPTAFYLCASSIISRRYNTEAFFGQGTRLTVV.

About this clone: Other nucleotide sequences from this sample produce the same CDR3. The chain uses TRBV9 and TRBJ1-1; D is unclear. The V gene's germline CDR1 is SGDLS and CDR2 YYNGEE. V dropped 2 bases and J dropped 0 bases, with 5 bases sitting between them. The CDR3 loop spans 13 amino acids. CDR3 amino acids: CASSVSLNTEAFF. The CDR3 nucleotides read TGTGCCAGCAGCGTCTCCCTGAACACTGAAGCTTTCTTT.

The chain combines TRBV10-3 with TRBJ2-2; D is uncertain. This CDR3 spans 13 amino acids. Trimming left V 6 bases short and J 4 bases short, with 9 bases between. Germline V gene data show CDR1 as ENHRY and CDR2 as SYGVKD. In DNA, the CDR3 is TGTGCCATCAGCCCCAGACCCACCGGGGAGCTGTTTTTT. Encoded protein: CAISPRPTGELFF.

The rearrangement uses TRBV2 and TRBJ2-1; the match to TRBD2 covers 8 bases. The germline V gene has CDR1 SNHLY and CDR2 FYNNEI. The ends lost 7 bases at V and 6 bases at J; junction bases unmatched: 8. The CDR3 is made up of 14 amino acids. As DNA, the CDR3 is TGTGCCAGCACTTCGGGGCTAGCGGGCAATGAGCAGTTCTTC. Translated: CASTSGLAGNEQFF.

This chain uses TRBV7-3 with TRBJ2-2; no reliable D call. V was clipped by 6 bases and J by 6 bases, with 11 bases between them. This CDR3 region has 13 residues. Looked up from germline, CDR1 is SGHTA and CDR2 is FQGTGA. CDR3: CASSYLGAGELFF. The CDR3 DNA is TGTGCCAGCAGTTACCTAGGTGCCGGGGAGCTGTTTTTT.

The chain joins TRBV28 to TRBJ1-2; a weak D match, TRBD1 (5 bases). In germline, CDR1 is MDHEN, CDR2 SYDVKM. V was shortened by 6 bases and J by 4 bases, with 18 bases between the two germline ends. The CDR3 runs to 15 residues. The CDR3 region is CASSTPGRGGYGYTF. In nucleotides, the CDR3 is TGTGCCAGCAGCACACCAGGAAGGGGTGGCTATGGCTACACCTTC.

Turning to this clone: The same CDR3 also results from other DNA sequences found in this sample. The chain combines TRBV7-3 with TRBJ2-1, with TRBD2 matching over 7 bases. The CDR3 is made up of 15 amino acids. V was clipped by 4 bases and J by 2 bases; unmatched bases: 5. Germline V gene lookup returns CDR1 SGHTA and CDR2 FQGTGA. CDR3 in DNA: TGTGCCAGCAGCTCTAGCGGAGGTACCTACAATGAGCAGTTCTTC. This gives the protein CASSSSGGTYNEQFF. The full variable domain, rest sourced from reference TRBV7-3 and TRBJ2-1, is GAGVSQTPSNKVTEKGKYVELRCDPISGHTALYWYRQSLGQGPEFLIYFQGTGAADDSGLPNDRFFAVRPEGSVSTLKIQRTERGDSAVYLCASSSSGGTYNEQFFGPGTRLTVL.

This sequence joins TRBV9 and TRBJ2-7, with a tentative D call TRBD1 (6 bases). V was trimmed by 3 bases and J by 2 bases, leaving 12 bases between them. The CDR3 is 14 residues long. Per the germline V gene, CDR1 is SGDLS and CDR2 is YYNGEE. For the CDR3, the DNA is TGTGCCAGCAGCGCCAGGGGATGGGCCTACGAGCAGTACTTC. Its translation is CASSARGWAYEQYF.

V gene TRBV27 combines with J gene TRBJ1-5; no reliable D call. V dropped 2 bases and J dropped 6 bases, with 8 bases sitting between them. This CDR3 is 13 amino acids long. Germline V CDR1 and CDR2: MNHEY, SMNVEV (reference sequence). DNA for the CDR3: TGTGCCAGCAGTTTAATGTGGGGTCAGCCCCAGCATTTT. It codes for CASSLMWGQPQHF.

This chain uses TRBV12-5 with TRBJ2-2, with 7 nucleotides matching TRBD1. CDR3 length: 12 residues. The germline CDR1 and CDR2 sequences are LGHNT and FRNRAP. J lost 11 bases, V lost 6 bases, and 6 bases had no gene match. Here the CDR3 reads CASGPDRRELFF. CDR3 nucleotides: TGTGCTAGTGGACCGGACAGGCGAGAGCTGTTTTTT.

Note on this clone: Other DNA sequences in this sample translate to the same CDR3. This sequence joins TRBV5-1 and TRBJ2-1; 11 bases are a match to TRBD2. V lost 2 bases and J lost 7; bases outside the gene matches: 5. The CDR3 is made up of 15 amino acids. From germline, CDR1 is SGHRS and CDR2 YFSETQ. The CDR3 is CASSFLAGGPNEQFF. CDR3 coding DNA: TGCGCCAGCAGCTTTTTAGCGGGAGGGCCGAATGAGCAGTTCTTC.

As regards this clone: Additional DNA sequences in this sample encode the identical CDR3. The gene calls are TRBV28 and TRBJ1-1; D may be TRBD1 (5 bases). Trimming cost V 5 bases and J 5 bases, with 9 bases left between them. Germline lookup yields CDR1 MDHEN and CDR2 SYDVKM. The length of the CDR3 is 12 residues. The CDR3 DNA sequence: TGTGCCAGCAGTGCTGGGGGGACTGAAGCTTTCTTT. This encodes CASSAGGTEAFF.

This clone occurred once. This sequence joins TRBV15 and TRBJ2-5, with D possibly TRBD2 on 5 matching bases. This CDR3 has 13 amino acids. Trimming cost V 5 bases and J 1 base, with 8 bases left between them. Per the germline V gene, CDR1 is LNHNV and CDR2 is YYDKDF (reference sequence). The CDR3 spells CATSVRGQETQYF. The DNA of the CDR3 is TGTGCCACCAGCGTCCGGGGCCAAGAGACCCAGTACTTC. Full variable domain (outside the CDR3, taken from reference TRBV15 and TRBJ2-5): DAMVIQNPRYQVTQFGKPVTLSCSQTLNHNVMYWYQQKSSQAPKLLFHYYDKDFNNEADTPDNFQSRRPNTSFCFLDIRSPGLGDTAMYLCATSVRGQETQYFGPGTRLLVL.

CDR3 protein: CASSLGKLGLAGALGETQYF. In DNA, the CDR3 is TGCGCCAGCAGCTTGGGGAAATTGGGACTAGCGGGAGCATTGGGAGAGACCCAGTACTTC. The chain recombines TRBV5-1 with TRBJ2-5; 14 bases map to TRBD2. The ends lost 0 bases at V and 4 bases at J; junction bases unmatched: 14. There are 20 residues in the CDR3. Germline V gives CDR1 SGHRS, CDR2 YFSETQ.

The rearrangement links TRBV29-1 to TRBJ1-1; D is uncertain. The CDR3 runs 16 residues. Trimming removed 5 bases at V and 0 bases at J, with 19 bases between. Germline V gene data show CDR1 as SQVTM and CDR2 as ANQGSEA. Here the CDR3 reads CSVPGPAGTMNTEAFF. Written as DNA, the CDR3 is TGCAGCGTTCCAGGCCCAGCGGGAACTATGAACACTGAAGCTTTCTTT.

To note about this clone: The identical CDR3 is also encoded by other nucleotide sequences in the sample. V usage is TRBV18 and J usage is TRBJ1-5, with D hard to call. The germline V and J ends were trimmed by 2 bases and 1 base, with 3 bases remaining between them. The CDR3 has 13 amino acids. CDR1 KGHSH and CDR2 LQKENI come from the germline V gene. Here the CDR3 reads CASSPVSNQPQHF. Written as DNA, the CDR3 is TGTGCCAGCTCACCAGTCAGCAATCAGCCCCAGCATTTT. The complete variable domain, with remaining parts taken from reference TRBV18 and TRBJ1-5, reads NAGVMQNPRHLVRRRGQEARLRCSPMKGHSHVYWYRQLPEEGLKFMVYLQKENIIDESGMPKERFSAEFPKEGPSILRIQQVVRGDSAAYFCASSPVSNQPQHFGDGTRLSIL.